The entry that follows covers one TCR beta chain sequence. As yet, its antigen is unknown. Extracted RNA was reverse transcribed into cDNA, the sequencing template. This table comes from immunoSEQ multiplex PCR, and its TCRdb copy is limited to in-frame clones, with some not included. Altogether roughly 120,000 clones are present, 45% to 65% being singletons, with the ten largest covering roughly 3.5%. Specified treatment: oral pan-JAK inhibitor, 5-10 mg twice daily. Lesional scalp punch biopsies and peripheral blood came from alopecia areata patients. The V gene's germline CDR1 is SGHAT and CDR2 FQNNGV. Trimming cost V 0 bases and J 5 bases, with 7 bases left between them. The CDR3 covers 14 residues. The data originate from a study of CD8+ T cells in alopecia areata. Study background: Treated patients were scored for severity by percent of scalp affected. General observations from the study: More clonal than normal scalp was lesional scalp, particularly alopecia totalis/universalis. Scalp clonality decreased significantly with tofacitinib, and so did expanded CD8+ clones among the top 100.

The sequences come from CD4+ T cells sorted from blood, collected at week 24, from a patient treated with tofacitinib. The V and J genes are TRBV11-2 and TRBJ2-2; TRBD2 might be the D (6 bases). This TCR was sampled from a human donor with alopecia areata. CDR3: CASSLEGRTGELFF. The DNA for the CDR3 is TGTGCCAGCAGCTTAGAAGGGAGGACCGGGGAGCTGTTTTTT.